This TCR beta chain comes out of a study of blood T cell repertoires in COVID-19. V shed 2 bases and J 9 bases; nucleotides not matched to a gene: 2. Germline V lookup: CDR1 MDHEN, CDR2 SYDVKM. This CDR3 has 12 residues. Per the authors' pipeline: Amplifying reference gene primers gave estimates of nucleated cell counts. Repertoires were generated with immunoSEQ multiplex PCR, while TCRdb's copy carries only in-frame clones and drops some. V and J calls and clone size are given by that table; D and trimming were obtained from the DNA. The table records 80,000 to 95,000 clones, around 80% of them present only once.

The chain couples TRBV28 to TRBJ1-1, with 8 bases lining up with TRBD1. The receptor comes from a woman older than 75 with active or convalescent COVID-19. What was sequenced was peripheral blood. The DNA for the CDR3 is TGTGCCAGCAGTTTAGGGACAGGAAAAGCTTTCTTT. This encodes CASSLGTGKAFF.